This T cell receptor (beta chain) was captured by sequencing in a study of technical replicates of blood from a few donors. Profiling relied on immunoSEQ multiplex PCR, and the TCRdb table lists in-frame clones only, not all of them. The table has about 82,000 clones, 85% to 95% seen once. V gave up 3 bases and J gave up 2 bases, with 6 bases separating them. The CDR3 extends over 14 amino acids. Germline V lookup: CDR1 SGHKS, CDR2 YYEKEE (reference sequence). The table lists this clone with a count of one. The origin of this receptor is a human donor in good health. The V call is TRBV5-5, the J call TRBJ2-6; D gene uncertain. Material: T cells isolated from PBMCs. In DNA form, the CDR3 reads TGTGCCAGCAGCTCCCGTCCTGGGGCCAACGTCCTGACTTTC. It encodes CASSSRPGANVLTF.